This passage covers 32 T cell receptor beta chains from one sample sequenced in a study of T cell responses to AZD1222 COVID-19 vaccine. Only in-frame clones appear in the TCRdb table, and some are missing; sequencing was by immunoSEQ multiplex PCR. The data show approximately 140,000 clones, 80% to 95% seen once. The specimen comprised peripheral blood, sampled 28 days after the second AZD1222 dose. The receptor source for this set is an adult who received the AZD1222 COVID-19 vaccine.

The chain couples TRBV27 to TRBJ1-2; tentative D call: TRBD1 (5 bases). Trimming cost V 0 bases and J 1 base, with 12 bases left between them. Germline values: CDR1 MNHEY, CDR2 SMNVEV (reference sequence). The length of the CDR3 is 16 residues. CDR3 nucleotides: TGTGCCAGCAGTTTATCGTCAGGGAAGCATAACTATGGCTACACCTTC. It encodes CASSLSSGKHNYGYTF.

In this sample, this clone turned up a few times. The chain carries TRBV4-1 and TRBJ1-1; possibly TRBD1 for D (6 bases). The germline V gene has CDR1 MGHRA and CDR2 YSYEKL. V was shortened by 4 bases and J by 1 base, with 13 bases between the two germline ends. The CDR3 runs 15 residues. The chain's CDR3 is CASSPLQGPNTEAFF. The CDR3 DNA reads TGCGCCAGCAGCCCATTACAGGGACCGAACACTGAAGCTTTCTTT.

The gene calls are TRBV13 and TRBJ2-7; D is unresolved. The CDR3 runs 15 residues. Germline V gene sequence: CDR1 PRHDT, CDR2 FYEKMQ (reference sequence). Trimming removed 0 bases from V and 0 bases from J, with 9 bases in between. CDR3 region: CASSLGQSSSYEQYF. The CDR3 bases are TGTGCCAGCAGCTTAGGACAGTCCAGCTCCTACGAGCAGTACTTC.

The gene calls are TRBV11-3 and TRBJ1-1; 8 bases agree with TRBD1. Germline V lookup: CDR1 SGHNT, CDR2 YENEEA. With V trimmed by 0 bases and J by 2 bases, 2 bases remained unmatched. The length of the CDR3 is 15 residues. The CDR3 is CASSLDGQGNTEAFF. The CDR3 DNA reads TGTGCCAGCAGCTTAGATGGACAGGGCAACACTGAAGCTTTCTTT. The entire variable domain, with the rest obtained from reference TRBV11-3 and TRBJ1-1, is as follows: EAGVVQSPRYKIIEKKQPVAFWCNPISGHNTLYWYLQNLGQGPELLIRYENEEAVDDSQLPKDRFSAERLKGVDSTLKIQPAELGDSAVYLCASSLDGQGNTEAFFGQGTRLTVV.

This clone was detected only once. V and J are TRBV25-1 and TRBJ2-7, with 9 bases lining up with TRBD2. Germline trimming cut 8 bases from V and 4 bases from J; bases unmatched to any gene: 6. There are 13 residues in the CDR3. CDR1 is MGHDK, CDR2 SYGVNS, per germline. CDR3 loop: CASAAGGRYEQYF. The CDR3 bases are TGTGCCAGCGCCGCGGGAGGGAGGTACGAGCAGTACTTC.

The chain combines TRBV10-3 with TRBJ2-7; the match to TRBD2 covers 7 bases. Germline V lookup: CDR1 ENHRY, CDR2 SYGVKD. With V trimmed by 0 bases and J by 1 base, 6 bases remained unmatched. The length of the CDR3 is 16 residues. CDR3 loop: CAISESNRGRSYEQYF. The CDR3 nucleotides read TGTGCCATCAGTGAGTCTAACCGCGGGAGATCCTACGAGCAGTACTTC.

The chain is built from TRBV11-2 and TRBJ1-2, with 10 bases matching TRBD1. Germline-derived CDR1 and CDR2 are SGHAT and FQNNGV. This CDR3 has 15 residues. J was trimmed by 5 bases and V by 4 bases; bases with no gene match: 7. The CDR3 bases are TGTGCCAGCAGCTCCTTTAGGACAGGGGGGTATGGCTACACCTTC. It specifies CASSSFRTGGYGYTF.

The chain carries TRBV28 and TRBJ2-1; D is possibly TRBD1 or TRBD2 (5 bases each). Between the trimmed V and J ends, which lost 6 bases and 3 bases, there was a span of 18 bases. The germline V gene has CDR1 MDHEN and CDR2 SYDVKM. The CDR3 loop spans 16 amino acids. The DNA for the CDR3 is TGTGCCAGCAGCCTCCGGACCCGGGGCTACTACAATGAGCAGTTCTTC. Amino acid sequence: CASSLRTRGYYNEQFF.

The chain is built from TRBV5-1 and TRBJ1-1; D call uncertain. CDR1 is SGHRS, CDR2 YFSETQ, per germline. The CDR3 totals 14 residues. Trimming left V 3 bases short and J 2 bases short, with 11 bases between. CDR3: CASSSLDGNTEAFF. DNA for the CDR3: TGCGCCAGCAGCTCCTTAGACGGAAACACTGAAGCTTTCTTT.

V usage is TRBV5-1 and J usage is TRBJ1-6; weak D call: TRBD1 (5 bases). The CDR3 extends over 16 amino acids. CDR1 and CDR2 from the germline V gene are SGHRS and YFSETQ. V was shortened by 0 bases and J by 11 bases, with 18 bases between the two germline ends. This CDR3 reads CASSLGGGDATTPLHF. For the CDR3, the DNA is TGCGCCAGCAGCTTGGGGGGAGGGGACGCCACGACACCCCTCCACTTT.

CDR3 in DNA: TGTGCCAGCAGCTTAGATGGGGGTGGCAACCATGGCTACACCTTC. Translated: CASSLDGGGNHGYTF. This sequence joins TRBV7-9 and TRBJ1-2, with D possibly matching TRBD1 (5 bases). V was clipped by 1 base and J by 6 bases, with 15 bases between them. Germline CDR1 reads SEHNR; CDR2 reads FQNEAQ (reference sequence). This CDR3 region has 15 residues.

This clone came up a few times. This chain connects TRBV7-7 to TRBJ2-2; 9 bases fit TRBD2. Trimming removed 6 bases from V and 6 bases from J; junction bases left unmatched: 11. Germline CDR1 is SSHAT and CDR2 is FNYEAQ (reference sequence). The CDR3 is 16 residues long. The CDR3 DNA follows: TGTGCCAGCAGTTCTGGACTAGCGAATTTCCCCGGGGAGCTGTTTTTT. Amino acids: CASSSGLANFPGELFF.

The V call is TRBV28, the J call TRBJ2-1; no firm D call. Trimming cost V 5 bases and J 12 bases, with 14 bases left between them. This CDR3 is built from 12 residues. The germline V gene encodes CDR1 MDHEN and CDR2 SYDVKM. CDR3 nucleotide sequence: TGTGCCAGCAGTCCCCAGGTAGGATTGCAGTTCTTC. This translates into CASSPQVGLQFF.

V gene TRBV18 combines with J gene TRBJ2-7, with 11 nucleotides matching TRBD1. CDR1 and CDR2 from the germline V gene are KGHSH and LQKENI. The CDR3 runs to 16 residues. The ends lost 2 bases at V and 6 bases at J; junction bases unmatched: 9. The CDR3 protein is CASSPNRDRGSVEQYF. CDR3 sequence (DNA): TGTGCCAGCTCACCAAACCGGGACAGGGGGTCGGTCGAGCAGTACTTC.

This chain uses TRBV2 with TRBJ2-1; 16 bases are a match to TRBD2. V lost 11 bases to trimming and J lost 15 bases; unmatched junction nucleotides: 13. The CDR3 length is 14 residues. Per germline, CDR1 SNHLY and CDR2 FYNNEI. CDR3: CAERGTSGRANLFF. As DNA, the CDR3 is TGTGCCGAGAGGGGGACTAGCGGGAGGGCTAACCTGTTCTTC.

This chain uses TRBV30 with TRBJ2-1; weak D call: TRBD2 (5 bases). This CDR3 region has 17 residues. V dropped 0 bases and J dropped 6 bases, with 21 bases sitting between them. Germline CDR1 is GTSNPN and CDR2 is SVGIG (reference sequence). CDR3 amino acids: CAWSVLGPGSRANEQFF. CDR3 bases: TGTGCCTGGAGTGTACTAGGTCCCGGGTCGAGGGCCAATGAGCAGTTCTTC. The full variable domain, rest sourced from reference TRBV30 and TRBJ2-1, is SQTIHQWPATLVQPVGSPLSLECTVEGTSNPNLYWYRQAAGRGLQLLFYSVGIGQISSEVPQNLSASRPQDRQFILSSKKLLLSDSGFYLCAWSVLGPGSRANEQFFGPGTRLTVL.

This sequence joins TRBV5-1 and TRBJ1-1; 7 bases fit TRBD1. This CDR3 region has 15 residues. In germline, CDR1 is SGHRS, CDR2 YFSETQ. J was trimmed by 4 bases and V by 4 bases; bases with no gene match: 10. The CDR3 DNA sequence: TGCGCCAGCAGCGAATGGACAGGTTTGGGCACTGAAGCTTTCTTT. It encodes CASSEWTGLGTEAFF.

The V and J genes are TRBV5-6 and TRBJ1-1, with 10 bases fitting TRBD1. The CDR3 loop spans 17 amino acids. The germline gives CDR1 SGHDT, CDR2 YYEEEE. Trimming cost V 0 bases and J 1 base; bases outside gene matches: 6. The CDR3 DNA follows: TGTGCCAGCAGCTTGGATGGGACAGGGGCCAGGAACACTGAAGCTTTCTTT. Protein product: CASSLDGTGARNTEAFF.

The V gene is TRBV5-1, the J gene TRBJ1-1, with 11 bases aligning to TRBD1. This CDR3 comprises 14 residues. Germline loops: CDR1 SGHRS, CDR2 YFSETQ. J gave up 8 bases and V 3 bases, and 6 bases lay outside the gene matches. CDR3 sequence: CASSSGTGGPEAFF. The CDR3 DNA reads as TGCGCCAGCAGCTCCGGGACAGGGGGGCCAGAAGCTTTCTTT.

The chain couples TRBV24-1 to TRBJ1-2, with a weak D call TRBD1 (5 bases). Trimming shortened V by 3 bases and J by 8 bases, and 12 bases separated the two germline ends. Looked up from germline, CDR1 is KGHDR and CDR2 is SFDVKD. The CDR3 length is 13 residues. CDR3 in DNA: TGTGCCACCAGTGATATAATAGGGGAGGGCTACACCTTC. Residues: CATSDIIGEGYTF.

The chain is built from TRBV12-3 or TRBV12-4 and TRBJ2-2; possibly TRBD2 for D (7 bases). The CDR3 length is 13 residues. V was pared by 7 bases and J by 7 bases, with 13 bases between. DNA of the CDR3: TGTGCCAGCAAGGGGGGGGTAATCGGGGAGCTGTTTTTT. This encodes CASKGGVIGELFF.

The CDR3 spells CASSPSPTGFNTEAFF. The CDR3 bases are TGTGCCAGCTCACCAAGCCCGACAGGGTTTAACACTGAAGCTTTCTTT. V is TRBV18 and J is TRBJ1-1; 7 positions match TRBD1. The germline V gene has CDR1 KGHSH and CDR2 LQKENI. V lost 2 bases, J lost 2 bases, and 8 bases stayed unmatched. The CDR3 runs 16 residues.

V gene TRBV5-1 combines with J gene TRBJ1-6; 8 bases agree with TRBD1. J gave up 7 bases and V 0 bases, and 6 bases lay outside the gene matches. CDR1 SGHRS and CDR2 YFSETQ come from the germline V gene. The CDR3 sequence is 16 residues long. The CDR3 is CASSLEQGAPNSPLHF. As DNA, the CDR3 is TGCGCCAGCAGCTTGGAGCAGGGGGCGCCCAATTCACCCCTCCACTTT. Filled out from reference TRBV5-1 and TRBJ1-6, the complete variable domain reads KAGVTQTPRYLIKTRGQQVTLSCSPISGHRSVSWYQQTPGQGLQFLFEYFSETQRNKGNFPGRFSGRQFSNSRSEMNVSTLELGDSALYLCASSLEQGAPNSPLHFGNGTRLTVT.

The chain links TRBV30 to TRBJ2-1; 9 bases agree with TRBD1. The germline V gene has CDR1 GTSNPN and CDR2 SVGIG (reference sequence). The CDR3 is made up of 15 amino acids. Trimming at V came to 0 bases and at J to 3 bases, leaving 3 bases not matched to a gene. The CDR3 DNA reads as TGTGCCTGGAGTGTCGTGACAGGGGGCTACAATGAGCAGTTCTTC. It yields the protein CAWSVVTGGYNEQFF.

This chain connects TRBV29-1 to TRBJ2-7; perhaps TRBD1 as D (5 bases). The ends were cut back, 0 bases at V and 4 bases at J, with 7 bases in the middle. The CDR3 contains 12 residues. In germline, CDR1 is SQVTM, CDR2 ANQGSEA. In nucleotides, the CDR3 is TGCAGCGTTGAAGATAGGGGTTACGAGCAGTACTTC. It yields the protein CSVEDRGYEQYF.

The chain uses TRBV6-1 and TRBJ2-1; 11 nucleotides line up with TRBD1. V dropped 4 bases and J dropped 8; count of bases not matched to a gene: 13. From germline, CDR1 is MNHNS and CDR2 SASEGT. The CDR3 length is 17 residues. The CDR3 region has the DNA TGTGCCAGCAGTGCCACTTCCGGGACAGGGGGTGGCGATGAGCAGTTCTTC. This sequence encodes CASSATSGTGGGDEQFF.

This rearrangement joins TRBV12-5 to TRBJ2-5, with TRBD2 identical over 8 bases. The CDR3 length is 15 residues. Germline V gene data show CDR1 as LGHNT and CDR2 as FRNRAP. Trimming cost V 4 bases and J 7 bases; bases outside gene matches: 11. The CDR3 DNA reads TGTGCTAGTGGTTCCCAGCGGGAGTGGGGTGGGACCCAGTACTTC. Its translation is CASGSQREWGGTQYF.

Concerning this clone: Additional DNA sequences in this sample encode the identical CDR3. This chain joins TRBV28 and TRBJ1-6, with TRBD1 matching over 11 bases. Trimming removed 2 bases from V and 7 bases from J; junction bases left unmatched: 1. The length of the CDR3 is 15 residues. Germline CDR1 MDHEN, CDR2 SYDVKM. This CDR3 reads CASSLRDRGNSPLHF. The CDR3 coding sequence is TGTGCCAGCAGTTTACGGGACAGGGGGAATTCACCCCTCCACTTT.

The rearrangement joins TRBV29-1 to TRBJ2-2; D gene ambiguous. CDR1 SQVTM and CDR2 ANQGSEA come from the germline V gene. Trimming shortened V by 3 bases and J by 3 bases, and 8 bases separated the two germline ends. The CDR3 extends over 13 amino acids. CDR3 DNA sequence: TGCAGCGTTGACCTTTCGGACACCGGGGAGCTGTTTTTT. Translated: CSVDLSDTGELFF.

This clone has more than one count but fewer than ten. This chain joins TRBV19 and TRBJ1-1; 9 bases line up with TRBD1. The V gene end was trimmed by 4 bases and the J gene end by 1 base; junction bases not matched to a gene: 4. The CDR3 has 15 residues. Germline CDR1 LNHDA, CDR2 SQIVND (reference sequence). This chain's CDR3 is CASSTRQGGNTEAFF. The DNA for the CDR3 is TGTGCCAGTAGTACCAGACAGGGGGGGAACACTGAAGCTTTCTTT.

The chain joins TRBV5-1 to TRBJ1-3; D unresolved. Germline assignment: CDR1 SGHRS and CDR2 YFSETQ. Trimming took off 0 bases at V and 4 bases at J, with 14 bases between the two ends. CDR3 length equals 16 residues. CDR3 DNA sequence: TGCGCCAGCAGCTTGGAACAGTCTTTAATAGGAAACACCATATATTTT. It specifies CASSLEQSLIGNTIYF.

The chain has TRBV5-6 and TRBJ2-5; perhaps TRBD2 as D (6 bases). Deletions cut 3 bases from V and 9 bases from J, with 15 bases between. Germline CDR1 and CDR2: SGHDT and YYEEEE. CDR3 length: 13 residues. The CDR3 region is CASSSGLFKAQYF. The CDR3 DNA is TGTGCCAGCAGCTCGGGACTGTTCAAGGCCCAGTACTTC.